A selection of T cell receptor beta chains follows, all from one sample in a study of CD4+ T cells in melanoma. Assay used: immunoSEQ multiplex PCR; TCRdb lists only in-frame clones, some missing. Found here are around 55,000 clones, nearly 70% of them singletons; the top ten hold around 4.8%. Sequencing used tumor tissue. The receptors stem from a human donor with melanoma. CDR3s include the opening cysteine and the closing phenylalanine or tryptophan. Each record gives: V gene, J gene, clone size, D gene, CDR3 DNA, CDR3 protein. The D gene is left open where the match is weak. Not every row has a clone size; where given, it reads once, few, many or a size class.

V gene: TRBV29-1; J gene: TRBJ1-2; clone size: NA; D gene: NA; CDR3 DNA: TGCAGCGTGGTCGTGGGGGCGGCCTATGGCTACACCTTC; CDR3 protein: CSVVVGAAYGYTF
V gene: TRBV11-2; J gene: TRBJ2-7; clone size: NA; D gene: NA; CDR3 DNA: TGTGCCAGCAGCTTAAAGTGGGCTTCGGACGAGCAGTACTTC; CDR3 protein: CASSLKWASDEQYF
V gene: TRBV27; J gene: TRBJ2-2; clone size: NA; D gene: NA; CDR3 DNA: TGTGCCAGCACCCGCCAGGGATCCACCGGGGAGCTGTTTTTT; CDR3 protein: CASTRQGSTGELFF
V gene: TRBV4-1; J gene: TRBJ1-2; clone size: NA; D gene: NA; CDR3 DNA: TGCGCCAGCAGCCAAGGGTCGGCAGCCTCCTATGGCTACACCTTC; CDR3 protein: CASSQGSAASYGYTF
V gene: TRBV6-1; J gene: TRBJ1-1; clone size: NA; D gene: NA; CDR3 DNA: TGTGCCAGCAGCCGGACAGACACTGAAGCTTTCTTT; CDR3 protein: CASSRTDTEAFF
V gene: TRBV5-1; J gene: TRBJ2-3; clone size: NA; D gene: NA; CDR3 DNA: TGCGCCAGCAGCTTTATTTCCGCGGATACGCAGTATTTT; CDR3 protein: CASSFISADTQYF
V gene: TRBV9; J gene: TRBJ2-5; clone size: NA; D gene: TRBD1; CDR3 DNA: TGTGCCAGCAGCGTACAGGGGGCGAGGTACCAAGAGACCCAGTACTTC; CDR3 protein: CASSVQGARYQETQYF
V gene: TRBV27; J gene: TRBJ2-7; clone size: NA; D gene: NA; CDR3 DNA: TGTGCCAGCAGTTACGGACAGTTCTACGAGCAGTACTTC; CDR3 protein: CASSYGQFYEQYF
V gene: TRBV11-1; J gene: TRBJ2-7; clone size: once; D gene: NA; CDR3 DNA: TGTGCCAGCAGCTTCGGGCAAACCTACGAGCAGTACTTC; CDR3 protein: CASSFGQTYEQYF
V gene: TRBV4-1; J gene: TRBJ1-1; clone size: NA; D gene: NA; CDR3 DNA: TGCGCCAGCAGCCAAGTTCAGGGGAACACTGAAGCTTTCTTT; CDR3 protein: CASSQVQGNTEAFF
V gene: TRBV7-9; J gene: TRBJ2-2; clone size: NA; D gene: NA; CDR3 DNA: TGTGCCAGCAGCCTAATCAGGGGGGAGCTGTTTTTT; CDR3 protein: CASSLIRGELFF
V gene: TRBV2; J gene: TRBJ1-5; clone size: NA; D gene: NA; CDR3 DNA: TGTGCCAGCAGACCCGTCCGCCGGGGCAATCAGCCCCAGCATTTT; CDR3 protein: CASRPVRRGNQPQHF
V gene: TRBV21-1; J gene: TRBJ1-1; clone size: NA; D gene: NA; CDR3 DNA: TGTGCCAGCAGCAGACCAACGACGGGGGGGTACACTGAAGCTTTCTTT; CDR3 protein: CASSRPTTGGYTEAFF
V gene: TRBV6-1; J gene: TRBJ1-4; clone size: NA; D gene: NA; CDR3 DNA: TGTGCCAGCAGTGACCTTCACAGCCTAAAAGAAAAACTGTTTTTT; CDR3 protein: CASSDLHSLKEKLFF
V gene: TRBV6-5; J gene: TRBJ2-1; clone size: NA; D gene: TRBD2; CDR3 DNA: TGTGCCAGCAGTCCTACCAGCGGGGGGCGAAATGAGCAGTTCTTC; CDR3 protein: CASSPTSGGRNEQFF
V gene: TRBV7-9; J gene: TRBJ2-7; clone size: many; D gene: NA; CDR3 DNA: TGTGCCAGCAGCTTAAATTTGGGATTACGCGTCGAGCAGTACTTC; CDR3 protein: CASSLNLGLRVEQYF
V gene: TRBV6-6; J gene: TRBJ1-6; clone size: NA; D gene: NA; CDR3 DNA: TGTGCCAGCAGTTACGCCCAGGGGAATTCACCCCTCCACTTT; CDR3 protein: CASSYAQGNSPLHF
V gene: TRBV5-8; J gene: TRBJ1-3; clone size: NA; D gene: TRBD1; CDR3 DNA: TGTGCCAGCAGCGCGACAGGGATGTTGGTTTTTTCGTTGGACACCATATATTTT; CDR3 protein: CASSATGMLVFSLDTIYF
V gene: TRBV9; J gene: TRBJ2-5; clone size: NA; D gene: NA; CDR3 DNA: TGTGCCAGCAGCGTAGGTACAGGGCAAGGCGAGACCCAGTACTTC; CDR3 protein: CASSVGTGQGETQYF
V gene: TRBV14; J gene: TRBJ2-1; clone size: NA; D gene: NA; CDR3 DNA: TGTGCCAGCAGCCAAGCTCGCAGGGTCAATGAGCAGTTCTTC; CDR3 protein: CASSQARRVNEQFF
V gene: TRBV7-8; J gene: TRBJ1-2; clone size: few; D gene: TRBD1; CDR3 DNA: TGTGCCAGCAGCCTAACAGGGGACTATGGCTACACCTTC; CDR3 protein: CASSLTGDYGYTF
V gene: TRBV5-6; J gene: TRBJ1-2; clone size: NA; D gene: NA; CDR3 DNA: TGTGCCAGCAGCTTGATCCACCAGGAGAACTATGGCTACACCTTC; CDR3 protein: CASSLIHQENYGYTF
V gene: TRBV7-9; J gene: TRBJ1-3; clone size: NA; D gene: TRBD1; CDR3 DNA: TGTGCCAGCAGCTTAGACAGGGGGTCTGGAAACACCATATATTTT; CDR3 protein: CASSLDRGSGNTIYF
V gene: TRBV7-9; J gene: TRBJ1-5; clone size: NA; D gene: TRBD1; CDR3 DNA: TGTGCCAGCAGCTTAGGGACAGGGGAATATCAGCCCCAGCATTTT; CDR3 protein: CASSLGTGEYQPQHF
V gene: TRBV28; J gene: TRBJ1-2; clone size: NA; D gene: NA; CDR3 DNA: TGTGCCAGCAGTTTAAACCCGAGGTATGGCTACACCTTC; CDR3 protein: CASSLNPRYGYTF
V gene: TRBV7-2; J gene: TRBJ2-1; clone size: NA; D gene: TRBD2; CDR3 DNA: TGTGCCAGCAGCTTAGCCCCTCCAGGGACTAGCGGCTACAATGAGCAGTTCTTC; CDR3 protein: CASSLAPPGTSGYNEQFF
V gene: TRBV2; J gene: TRBJ1-2; clone size: NA; D gene: TRBD1; CDR3 DNA: TGTGCCAGCAGTGGACAGGGGGCGCTCGGCTACACCTTC; CDR3 protein: CASSGQGALGYTF
V gene: TRBV11-3; J gene: TRBJ1-1; clone size: NA; D gene: NA; CDR3 DNA: TGTGCCAGCAGCTCCTTGGCAGGGCGGACTGAAGCTTTCTTT; CDR3 protein: CASSSLAGRTEAFF
V gene: TRBV11-2; J gene: TRBJ1-1; clone size: NA; D gene: NA; CDR3 DNA: TGTGCCAGCAGCGCGAGGTTGGGAGCTTTCTTT; CDR3 protein: CASSARLGAFF
V gene: TRBV14; J gene: TRBJ2-7; clone size: NA; D gene: NA; CDR3 DNA: TGTGCCAGCAGTCAGGAACCCAGGGGAGGGTCTTACGAGCAGTACTTC; CDR3 protein: CASSQEPRGGSYEQYF
V gene: TRBV6-6; J gene: TRBJ2-3; clone size: NA; D gene: NA; CDR3 DNA: TGTGCCAGCAGGGAGGACAGCACAGATACGCAGTATTTT; CDR3 protein: CASREDSTDTQYF
V gene: TRBV19; J gene: TRBJ1-2; clone size: NA; D gene: NA; CDR3 DNA: TGTGCCAGTAGTATCTATAGGCAGGGAGGATATGGCTACACCTTC; CDR3 protein: CASSIYRQGGYGYTF
V gene: TRBV7-2; J gene: TRBJ2-2; clone size: few; D gene: TRBD2; CDR3 DNA: TGTGCCAGCAGTTTCGGGCAGGAGCGGGGGGGCCCGTTGACCGGGGAGCTGTTTTTT; CDR3 protein: CASSFGQERGGPLTGELFF
V gene: TRBV5-1; J gene: TRBJ2-1; clone size: NA; D gene: NA; CDR3 DNA: TGCGCCAGCAGCTTGGTCCGAGATAATGAGCAGTTCTTC; CDR3 protein: CASSLVRDNEQFF
V gene: TRBV7-9; J gene: TRBJ2-2; clone size: NA; D gene: NA; CDR3 DNA: TGTGCCAGCAGCCCTCATCGGGGGGAGCTGTTTTTT; CDR3 protein: CASSPHRGELFF
V gene: TRBV28; J gene: TRBJ2-7; clone size: NA; D gene: NA; CDR3 DNA: TGTGCCAGCAGTTTCCCGACCCGGGACACCCTCTACGAGCAGTACTTC; CDR3 protein: CASSFPTRDTLYEQYF
V gene: TRBV9; J gene: TRBJ2-7; clone size: once; D gene: TRBD1; CDR3 DNA: TGTGCCAGCAGCGTAGGGGGACAGGGTTACTACGAGCAGTACTTC; CDR3 protein: CASSVGGQGYYEQYF
V gene: TRBV9; J gene: TRBJ2-7; clone size: NA; D gene: TRBD1; CDR3 DNA: TGTGCCAGCAGCGCGGGGACAGGGGGCATAAGGAACCCCTACGAGCAGTACTTC; CDR3 protein: CASSAGTGGIRNPYEQYF
V gene: TRBV7-9; J gene: TRBJ1-1; clone size: once; D gene: NA; CDR3 DNA: TGTGCCAGCAGCTTAATAGAGGGCGCGAACACTGAAGCTTTCTTT; CDR3 protein: CASSLIEGANTEAFF
V gene: TRBV19; J gene: TRBJ1-1; clone size: NA; D gene: TRBD1; CDR3 DNA: TGTGCCAGTAGTGCCAGGGGACAGCTGAACACTGAAGCTTTCTTT; CDR3 protein: CASSARGQLNTEAFF
V gene: TRBV4-2; J gene: TRBJ2-7; clone size: once; D gene: NA; CDR3 DNA: TGTGCCAGCAGCACCCAGACCGGAACCTACGAGCAGTACTTC; CDR3 protein: CASSTQTGTYEQYF
V gene: TRBV7-6; J gene: TRBJ1-5; clone size: NA; D gene: TRBD1; CDR3 DNA: TGTGCCAGCAGCCAAGAGCCGGGACAGGGGGCGCAGCCCCAGCATTTT; CDR3 protein: CASSQEPGQGAQPQHF
V gene: TRBV7-2; J gene: TRBJ1-5; clone size: NA; D gene: TRBD1; CDR3 DNA: TGTGCCAGCAGCCCACAGGGGACCAATCAGCCCCAGCATTTT; CDR3 protein: CASSPQGTNQPQHF
V gene: TRBV7-9; J gene: TRBJ2-7; clone size: few; D gene: NA; CDR3 DNA: TGTGCCAGCAGCCAAGGCCCCAGTCCAGCCTACGAGCAGTACTTC; CDR3 protein: CASSQGPSPAYEQYF
V gene: TRBV10-3; J gene: TRBJ1-3; clone size: NA; D gene: NA; CDR3 DNA: TGTGCCACCCTACAAGGCAAATCTGGAAACACCATATATTTT; CDR3 protein: CATLQGKSGNTIYF
V gene: TRBV6-5; J gene: TRBJ1-1; clone size: few; D gene: NA; CDR3 DNA: TGTGCCAGCAGTTACGGGGGGCTTGACACTGAAGCTTTCTTT; CDR3 protein: CASSYGGLDTEAFF
V gene: TRBV10-2; J gene: TRBJ2-2; clone size: NA; D gene: NA; CDR3 DNA: TGCGCCAGCAGTGACCTGGGGTCCGGGGAGCTGTTTTTT; CDR3 protein: CASSDLGSGELFF
V gene: TRBV5-6; J gene: TRBJ1-5; clone size: NA; D gene: NA; CDR3 DNA: TGTGCCAGCAGCTCCACAGGGCGTCGGTGGCCCCAGCATTTT; CDR3 protein: CASSSTGRRWPQHF
V gene: TRBV20-1; J gene: TRBJ2-1; clone size: NA; D gene: TRBD2; CDR3 DNA: TGCAGTGCCGCGGGGGGTTTGCTCTTC; CDR3 protein: CSAAGGLLF
V gene: TRBV7-2; J gene: TRBJ2-7; clone size: NA; D gene: TRBD2; CDR3 DNA: TGTGCCAGCAGTTGGGGGGGGAGCTCCTACGAGCAGTACTTC; CDR3 protein: CASSWGGSSYEQYF
V gene: TRBV7-9; J gene: TRBJ2-1; clone size: NA; D gene: TRBD2; CDR3 DNA: TGTGCCAGCAGCCCTAGCGGGGTGGACAATGAGCAGTTCTTC; CDR3 protein: CASSPSGVDNEQFF
V gene: TRBV5-6; J gene: TRBJ1-3; clone size: many; D gene: TRBD1; CDR3 DNA: TGTGCCAGCAGCGGAACTAGGGGGCGTCGAAACACCATATATTTT; CDR3 protein: CASSGTRGRRNTIYF
V gene: TRBV5-1; J gene: TRBJ1-2; clone size: few; D gene: TRBD1; CDR3 DNA: TGCGCCAGCAGCTTGGCAGGGACAGGGCGACTGAGCTATGGCTACACCTTC; CDR3 protein: CASSLAGTGRLSYGYTF
V gene: TRBV19; J gene: TRBJ1-5; clone size: many; D gene: TRBD1; CDR3 DNA: TGTGCCAGTAGTATGGGACAGGCTAGCAATCAGCCCCAGCATTTT; CDR3 protein: CASSMGQASNQPQHF
V gene: TRBV7-5; J gene: TRBJ2-1; clone size: once; D gene: NA; CDR3 DNA: TGTGCCAGAAGCCCCAAGGGGTCCCCCTACAATGAGCAGTTCTTC; CDR3 protein: CARSPKGSPYNEQFF
V gene: TRBV6-5; J gene: TRBJ2-7; clone size: once; D gene: TRBD1; CDR3 DNA: TGTGCCAGCAGACGGGACAGGTCAGAATCCTACGAGCAGTACTTC; CDR3 protein: CASRRDRSESYEQYF
V gene: TRBV6-1; J gene: TRBJ1-5; clone size: NA; D gene: NA; CDR3 DNA: TGTGCCAGCAGTGCGAGGGGAGAAGAGCCCCAGCATTTT; CDR3 protein: CASSARGEEPQHF
V gene: TRBV10-3; J gene: TRBJ1-2; clone size: NA; D gene: NA; CDR3 DNA: TGTGCCATCAGTGAGTCGTGGCAGGAACCCCTCGGGGGTGGCTACACCTTC; CDR3 protein: CAISESWQEPLGGGYTF
V gene: TRBV6-4; J gene: TRBJ1-5; clone size: NA; D gene: NA; CDR3 DNA: TGTGCCAGCAGCCCGGGAAGGAATCAGCCCCAGCATTTT; CDR3 protein: CASSPGRNQPQHF